This T cell receptor beta chain was captured by sequencing in a study of cytomegalovirus exposure and HLA in healthy donors. For the study at large: A previous analysis identified more than 100 million unique TCR beta sequences derived from around 200 million T cells. Unique TCRs from HLA-typed donors, roughly 89 million of them, were held in an early data release.

Study-level findings and limits: Only CMV serostatus was available as immune exposure information.

This clone was detected a few times. Its antigen is not known. Amplification used 60 Vbeta primers and 13 Jbeta primers. The method was immunoSEQ multiplex PCR; TCRdb's version includes in-frame clones alone and lacks a portion of them. The sample lists approximately 100,000 clones; around 60% were seen once. The V end was cut by 6 bases, the J end by 7 bases, with 19 bases between. The CDR3 consists of 16 residues. CDR1 and CDR2 from the germline V gene are LNHDA and SQIVND (reference sequence). This chain joins TRBV19 and TRBJ1-6; D call uncertain. The clonotype originates from a man aged 60 to 75 in good health and CMV-seronegative. Sequenced material: PBMCs. This CDR3 reads CASRVGGGNPNSPLHF. Written as DNA, the CDR3 is TGTGCCAGTAGAGTCGGAGGTGGTAACCCGAATTCACCCCTCCACTTT.